One and the same sample provided the 27 T cell receptor beta chains below, sequenced in a study of blood T cell repertoires in COVID-19. Generated by immunoSEQ multiplex PCR, the TCRdb table keeps only in-frame clones and is missing some. The data contain approximately 300,000 clones, roughly 90% of them seen just once; the ten biggest clones take up around a sixth. Sequencing was performed on PBMCs or T cells enriched from blood (not recorded which). Every receptor here comes from a woman in her twenties or thirties who had recovered from COVID-19.

The chain couples TRBV27 to TRBJ1-2; 7 nucleotides match TRBD1. With 1 base clipped from V and 4 bases from J, the junction kept 6 bases outside the gene matches. Germline CDR1 MNHEY, CDR2 SMNVEV (reference sequence). This CDR3 spans 15 amino acids. The CDR3 sequence is CASSLWQGGTYGYTF. In nucleotides, the CDR3 is TGTGCCAGCAGTTTATGGCAGGGGGGCACCTATGGCTACACCTTC.

The CDR3 DNA is TGTGCCAGCAGCTTATCGGGACAGGCCTGGAGTGAGCAGTTCTTC. Protein product: CASSLSGQAWSEQFF. J is TRBJ2-1 and V is TRBV7-9; 8 nucleotides match TRBD1. This CDR3 is built from 15 residues. Unmatched junction bases numbered 9, after V lost 2 bases and J lost 9 bases. Germline CDR1 reads SEHNR; CDR2 reads FQNEAQ (reference sequence).

The chain is built from TRBV3-1 (or the pseudogene TRBV3-2) and TRBJ2-5, with a weak D call TRBD2 (6 bases). CDR1 and CDR2 from the germline V gene are LGHDT and YNNKEL (reference sequence). The V and J ends lost 4 bases and 3 bases respectively, with 21 bases between them. This CDR3 region has 17 residues. CDR3 loop: CASSLRKEEWGEETQYF. In DNA, the CDR3 is TGTGCCAGCAGCCTGCGGAAGGAGGAGTGGGGGGAAGAGACCCAGTACTTC.

The chain combines TRBV5-1 with TRBJ1-2; perhaps TRBD1 as D (6 bases). Germline V lookup: CDR1 SGHRS, CDR2 YFSETQ. The CDR3 totals 14 residues. The V end was cut by 3 bases, the J end by 2 bases, with 11 bases between. The CDR3 reads CASSSSTGNYGYTF. The CDR3 DNA sequence: TGCGCCAGCAGCTCCTCGACAGGCAACTATGGCTACACCTTC. The full variable domain, with the rest looked up from reference TRBV5-1 and TRBJ1-2, is KAGVTQTPRYLIKTRGQQVTLSCSPISGHRSVSWYQQTPGQGLQFLFEYFSETQRNKGNFPGRFSGRQFSNSRSEMNVSTLELGDSALYLCASSSSTGNYGYTFGSGTRLTVV.

The chain has TRBV28 and TRBJ1-4; the match to TRBD1 covers 8 bases. The length of the CDR3 is 14 residues. V was pared by 8 bases and J by 7 bases, with 9 bases of the junction left unmatched. CDR1 is MDHEN, CDR2 SYDVKM, per germline. This chain's CDR3 is CASASGGVREKLFF. Here the CDR3 DNA reads TGTGCCAGCGCCTCAGGGGGCGTTCGTGAAAAACTGTTTTTT.

The chain employs TRBV2 and TRBJ2-7, with TRBD2 matching 9 bases. The V gene end was trimmed by 4 bases and the J gene end by 7 bases; junction bases not matched to a gene: 11. Germline CDR1 reads SNHLY; CDR2 reads FYNNEI. This CDR3 spans 15 amino acids. The chain's CDR3 is CASSGLAGPYGEQYF. The CDR3 region has the DNA TGTGCCAGCAGTGGTCTAGCGGGACCTTATGGGGAGCAGTACTTC.

The chain has TRBV30 and TRBJ2-3; TRBD2 agrees at 9 bases. V lost 3 bases, J lost 4 bases, and 11 bases stayed unmatched. From germline, CDR1 is GTSNPN and CDR2 SVGIG (reference sequence). This CDR3 region has 16 residues. The CDR3 sequence: CAWSPWGLAKSDTQYF. As DNA, the CDR3 is TGTGCCTGGAGCCCTTGGGGACTAGCAAAATCAGATACGCAGTATTTT.

The chain has TRBV12-3 or TRBV12-4 and TRBJ2-7; D might be TRBD2 (5 bases). The germline V and J ends were trimmed by 3 bases and 6 bases, with 12 bases remaining between them. The CDR3 has 13 amino acids. The CDR3 DNA is TGTGCCAGCAGTTTGGAGGAGACGGGCGAGCAGTACTTC. This sequence encodes CASSLEETGEQYF.

V gene TRBV24-1 combines with J gene TRBJ1-2, with 7 bases that match TRBD1. The length of the CDR3 is 11 residues. V lost 6 bases and J lost 13; bases outside the gene matches: 7. CDR1 is KGHDR and CDR2 is SFDVKD in the germline V gene. The CDR3, as DNA: TGTGCCACCAGTTACCAGGGGGTGCTCACCTTC. Its translation is CATSYQGVLTF.

The chain recombines TRBV9 with TRBJ1-1; D may be TRBD1 (6 bases). Deletions cut 4 bases from V and 0 bases from J, with 10 bases between. Germline V CDR1 and CDR2: SGDLS, YYNGEE. The CDR3 loop spans 14 amino acids. CDR3 nucleotide sequence: TGTGCCAGCAGCACCACAGGGTTGAACACTGAAGCTTTCTTT. Translation gives CASSTTGLNTEAFF.

The gene calls are TRBV24-1 and TRBJ2-5, with 7 positions matching TRBD2. The V gene end was trimmed by 2 bases and the J gene end by 0 bases; junction bases not matched to a gene: 2. Germline CDR1 and CDR2: KGHDR and SFDVKD. The length of the CDR3 is 15 residues. CDR3 nucleotide sequence: TGTGCCACCAGTGATTGGGGGGGGAACCAAGAGACCCAGTACTTC. Residues: CATSDWGGNQETQYF.

The chain carries TRBV28 and TRBJ1-2; 9 nucleotides line up with TRBD1. This CDR3 has 17 amino acids. V dropped 6 bases and J dropped 0; count of bases not matched to a gene: 11. The germline gives CDR1 MDHEN, CDR2 SYDVKM. The CDR3 loop is CASSRDRVDSSNYGYTF. CDR3 in DNA: TGTGCCAGCAGCCGGGACAGGGTCGATTCATCTAACTATGGCTACACCTTC.

V and J are TRBV5-1 and TRBJ1-4; 7 bases are shared with TRBD1. Per germline, CDR1 SGHRS and CDR2 YFSETQ. The CDR3 covers 13 residues. With 4 bases clipped from V and 10 bases from J, the junction kept 7 bases outside the gene matches. CDR3 region: CASSHGTDGKLFF. In DNA form, the CDR3 reads TGCGCCAGCAGCCATGGGACAGACGGAAAACTGTTTTTT.

This chain uses TRBV6-2 or TRBV6-3 with TRBJ1-3; 8 nucleotides match TRBD1. V shed 8 bases, J shed 0 bases, and the junction held 12 bases outside the gene matches. This CDR3 is 17 amino acids long. Germline CDR1 reads MNHEY; CDR2 reads SVGEGT. The CDR3 DNA sequence: TGTGCCAGCGGCCGGGACAGGTATTCCGCCTCTGGAAACACCATATATTTT. Translated: CASGRDRYSASGNTIYF.

Sample share makes this clone medium-sized (0.01 to 0.1%). The rearrangement uses TRBV27 and TRBJ1-3; D gene unclear. V gave up 6 bases and J gave up 3 bases, with 3 bases separating them. CDR3 length: 11 residues. Germline assignment: CDR1 MNHEY and CDR2 SMNVEV (reference sequence). The DNA of the CDR3 is TGTGCCAGCAGATATGGAAACACCATATATTTT. This encodes CASRYGNTIYF.

This clone appeared once. The chain recombines TRBV21-1 with TRBJ2-4; the table gives TRBD1 as D, unverified against the DNA. TRBV21-1 is recorded as a pseudogene. The CDR3 is made up of 19 amino acids. CDR3 nucleotides: TGTGCCAGCAGCCCGCGACAGCGATCCTCGAATGTGCCCAAAAACATTCAGTACTTC. Amino acids: CASSPRQRSSNVPKNIQYF.

The chain links TRBV5-1 to TRBJ1-1; D is uncertain. This CDR3 spans 13 amino acids. V lost 2 bases and J 1 base, leaving 6 bases between the germline ends. CDR1 is SGHRS and CDR2 is YFSETQ in the germline V gene. The CDR3 sequence is CASSFNRNTEAFF. For the CDR3, the DNA is TGCGCCAGCAGCTTTAACAGGAACACTGAAGCTTTCTTT.

This clone was picked up one time. The chain has TRBV21-1 and TRBJ1-3. TRBV21-1 is a pseudogene segment. This CDR3 has 18 residues. CDR3 bases: TGTGCCAGCAGCAAAGTTTCGGGGGGGAAACCAAACGGAAACACCATATATTTT. Translating it yields CASSKVSGGKPNGNTIYF.

J is TRBJ1-5 and V is TRBV27, with D unresolved. With 5 bases removed from V and 3 bases from J, the gap between germline ends came to 8 bases. The germline CDR1 and CDR2 sequences are MNHEY and SMNVEV (reference sequence). CDR3 length: 13 amino acids. CDR3 coding DNA: TGTGCCAGCAGTCTCGCAGTCAATCAGCCCCAGCATTTT. Amino acid sequence: CASSLAVNQPQHF.

The rearrangement uses TRBV7-6 and TRBJ2-5, with 8 bases matching TRBD1. Germline V CDR1 and CDR2: SGHVS, FNYEAQ. This CDR3 has 16 amino acids. The V and J ends lost 2 bases and 5 bases, in that order; junction bases with no gene match: 10. CDR3 nucleotide sequence: TGTGCCAGCAGCTTAATGAGGGCAGGGGGCGGGGAGACCCAGTACTTC. As protein: CASSLMRAGGGETQYF.

V and J are TRBV9 and TRBJ1-4, with 7 nucleotides matching TRBD1. Germline assignment: CDR1 SGDLS and CDR2 YYNGEE. The J segment lost 0 bases and the V segment lost 4 bases, leaving 12 bases of the junction unmatched. CDR3 length: 18 residues. The CDR3 protein is CASSTPGTDYSTNEKLFF. Here the CDR3 DNA reads TGTGCCAGCAGCACCCCCGGGACAGACTACTCAACTAATGAAAAACTGTTTTTT.

This sequence joins TRBV9 and TRBJ1-6, with no clear D. V dropped 0 bases and J dropped 8 bases, with 9 bases sitting between them. This CDR3 is built from 14 residues. Germline V gene data show CDR1 as SGDLS and CDR2 as YYNGEE. DNA of the CDR3: TGTGCCAGCAGCGTAGGAGGGAGAGATTCACCCCTCCACTTT. Translating gives CASSVGGRDSPLHF.

The chain combines TRBV3-1 (or the pseudogene TRBV3-2) with TRBJ1-2, with D uncertain. The CDR3 runs 13 residues. The V gene lost 3 bases and the J gene lost 8 bases, with 13 bases spanning the gap. Looked up from germline, CDR1 is LGHDT and CDR2 is YNNKEL (reference sequence). For the CDR3, the DNA is TGTGCCAGCAGCCACGAAATTAAGAGAGGCTACACCTTC. This encodes CASSHEIKRGYTF.

This rearrangement joins TRBV28 to TRBJ2-7; 11 nucleotides match TRBD1. CDR1 is MDHEN, CDR2 SYDVKM, per germline. The CDR3 runs to 15 residues. J gave up 4 bases and V 6 bases, and 8 bases lay outside the gene matches. The CDR3 nucleotides read TGTGCCAGCAGCCGGTTCGGACAGGGGGCGTACGAGCAGTACTTC. Protein sequence: CASSRFGQGAYEQYF. Based on the CDR3 plus reference TRBV28 and TRBJ2-7, the full variable domain is DVKVTQSSRYLVKRTGEKVFLECVQDMDHENMFWYRQDPGLGLRLIYFSYDVKMKEKGDIPEGYSVSREKKERFSLILESASTNQTSMYLCASSRFGQGAYEQYFGPGTRLTVT.

In DNA form, the CDR3 reads TGTGCCAGCAGCTGGGGGGAGACACGGAAACAGTACTTC. Its translation: CASSWGETRKQYF. The chain recombines TRBV7-2 with TRBJ2-7; weak D call: TRBD2 (6 bases). CDR1 is SGHTA and CDR2 is FQGNSA in the germline V gene. The CDR3 length is 13 residues. V lost 4 bases and J 10 bases, leaving 17 bases between the germline ends.

The chain is built from TRBV11-3 and TRBJ2-5; TRBD1 is a possible D gene (8 bases). This CDR3 is built from 14 residues. Germline CDR1 and CDR2: SGHNT and YENEEA. V was pared by 5 bases and J by 4 bases, with 14 bases between. DNA for the CDR3: TGTGCCAGCAGCCGGCGGGGGACAGGAGAGACCCAGTACTTC. The encoded protein is CASSRRGTGETQYF.

V usage is TRBV20-1 and J usage is TRBJ2-5; the match to TRBD1 covers 7 bases. Germline assignment: CDR1 DFQATT and CDR2 SNEGSKA (reference sequence). This CDR3 has 11 amino acids. The junction had 4 bases not matched to a gene; V was cut back by 7 bases and J by 5 bases. CDR3 nucleotide sequence: TGCAGTGTAGGGGGCGCGGAGACCCAGTACTTC. It encodes CSVGGAETQYF.